The TCR beta chain described here comes from a study of shared clonotypes between healthy human individuals. Study-wide points: Naive subsets generally exceeded memory subsets in estimated richness. Shared across four donors were around 4.7% of the naive CD4 clonotypes. Measured sharing among donors was expected to vary with sequencing depth. Non-shared clonotypes showed lower generation probabilities than clonotypes common to all four donors.

Worth noting for this clone: The antigen is unknown.

The protocol was immunoSEQ multiplex PCR, while the TCRdb copy is restricted to in-frame clones and leaves out a portion. This sample has about 770,000 clones; approximately 72% occur once, and the top ten carry roughly 1.8%. CDR1 and CDR2 from the germline V gene are KGHSH and LQKENI. With V trimmed by 2 bases and J by 6 bases, 11 bases remained unmatched. CDR3 length: 17 amino acids. This rearrangement joins TRBV18 to TRBJ2-3; 10 nucleotides align to TRBD2. This TCR was recovered from a woman in her thirties in good health. Sequenced: memory CD4+ T cells sorted from blood. Documented subset: CD45RA-negative fraction. CDR3 residues: CASSPGKISGRVDTQYF. CDR3 DNA: TGTGCCAGCTCACCAGGGAAGATCAGCGGGAGGGTGGATACGCAGTATTTT.